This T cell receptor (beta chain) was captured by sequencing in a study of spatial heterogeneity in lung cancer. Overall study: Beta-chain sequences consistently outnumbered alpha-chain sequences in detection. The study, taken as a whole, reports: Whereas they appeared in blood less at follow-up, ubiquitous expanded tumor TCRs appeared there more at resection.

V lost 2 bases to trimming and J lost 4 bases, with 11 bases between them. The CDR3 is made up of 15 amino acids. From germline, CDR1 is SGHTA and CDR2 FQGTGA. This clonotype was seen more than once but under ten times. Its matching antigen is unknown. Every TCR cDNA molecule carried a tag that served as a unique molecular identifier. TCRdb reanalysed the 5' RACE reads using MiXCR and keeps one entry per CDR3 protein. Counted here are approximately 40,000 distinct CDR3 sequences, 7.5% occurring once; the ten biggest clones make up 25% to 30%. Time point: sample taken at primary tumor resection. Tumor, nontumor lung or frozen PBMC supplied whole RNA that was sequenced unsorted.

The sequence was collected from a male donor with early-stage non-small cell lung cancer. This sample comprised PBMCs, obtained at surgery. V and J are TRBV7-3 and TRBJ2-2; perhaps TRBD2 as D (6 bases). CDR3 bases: TGTGCCAGCAGCTTATCTAGCGTGGGCACCGGGGAGCTGTTTTTT. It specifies CASSLSSVGTGELFF. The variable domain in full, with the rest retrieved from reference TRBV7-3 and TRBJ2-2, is GAGVSQTPSNKVTEKGKYVELRCDPISGHTALYWYRQSLGQGPEFLIYFQGTGAADDSGLPNDRFFAVRPEGSVSTLKIQRTERGDSAVYLCASSLSSVGTGELFFGEGSRLTVL.